This T cell receptor beta chain is drawn from a study of molecular identifiers for immune sequencing clone quantification. Germline V CDR1 and CDR2: SGHNT, YYREEE (reference sequence). This CDR3 comprises 15 residues. V was clipped by 3 bases and J by 2 bases, with 13 bases between them. Input for naive CD8 libraries was 20,000 to 1,000,000 sorted cells; the RNA fraction used was 10%, 30% or 50%. Sorted naive CD8 T cells were those defined as CD8+CD4-CCR7+CD45RA+. TCRdb re-derived calls from the PCR reads in MiXCR, one entry per CDR3 protein. In the table there are nearly 650,000 distinct CDR3 sequences, roughly 25% of which are singletons.

V usage is TRBV5-4 and J usage is TRBJ2-3, with D tentatively TRBD1 (6 bases). This clonotype originated in a human donor in good health. Some libraries in this study had Jurkat cell RNA spiked in. The sequencing sample was made of naive CD8+ T cells from blood, with Jurkat cell RNA spiked in. Subset here: FACS-sorted CD8+CD4-CCR7+CD45RA+ naive T cells. The CDR3 here is CASSSQGWYTDTQYF. The DNA of the CDR3 is TGTGCCAGCAGCTCGCAGGGGTGGTACACAGATACGCAGTATTTT.